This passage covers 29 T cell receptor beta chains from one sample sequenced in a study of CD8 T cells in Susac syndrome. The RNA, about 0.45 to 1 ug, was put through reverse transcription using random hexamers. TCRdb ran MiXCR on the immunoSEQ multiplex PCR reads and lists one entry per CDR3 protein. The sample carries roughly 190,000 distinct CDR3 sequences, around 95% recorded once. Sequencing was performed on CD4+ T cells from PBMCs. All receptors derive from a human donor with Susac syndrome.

CDR3 sequence: CSAARGVFTDTQYF. The CDR3 DNA is TGCAGTGCCGCCCGGGGGGTATTCACAGATACGCAGTATTTT. The chain is built from TRBV20-1 and TRBJ2-3; 7 bases match TRBD2. Germline CDR1 DFQATT, CDR2 SNEGSKA (reference sequence). J lost 2 bases, V lost 6 bases, and 8 bases had no gene match. The CDR3 has 14 amino acids.

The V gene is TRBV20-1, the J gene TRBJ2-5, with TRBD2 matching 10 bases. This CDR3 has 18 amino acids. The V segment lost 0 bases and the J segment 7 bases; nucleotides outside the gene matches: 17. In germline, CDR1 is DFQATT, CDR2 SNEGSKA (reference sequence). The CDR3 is CSARDRTASGGRRGTQYF. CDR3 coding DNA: TGCAGTGCTAGAGATCGGACAGCTAGCGGGGGCCGACGGGGGACCCAGTACTTC.

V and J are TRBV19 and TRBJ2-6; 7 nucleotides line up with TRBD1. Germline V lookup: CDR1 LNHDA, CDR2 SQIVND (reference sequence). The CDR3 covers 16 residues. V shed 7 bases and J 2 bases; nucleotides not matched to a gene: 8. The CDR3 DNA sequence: TGTGCCAGTAAATACGGGACAGCCCCTGGGGCCAACGTCCTGACTTTC. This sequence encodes CASKYGTAPGANVLTF.

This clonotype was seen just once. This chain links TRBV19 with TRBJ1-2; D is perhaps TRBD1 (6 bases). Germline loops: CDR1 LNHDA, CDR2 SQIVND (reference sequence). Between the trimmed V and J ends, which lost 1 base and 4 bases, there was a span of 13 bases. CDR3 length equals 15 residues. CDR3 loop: CASSIVGGPSYGYTF. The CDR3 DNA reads TGTGCCAGTAGTATAGTAGGGGGACCTTCCTATGGCTACACCTTC.

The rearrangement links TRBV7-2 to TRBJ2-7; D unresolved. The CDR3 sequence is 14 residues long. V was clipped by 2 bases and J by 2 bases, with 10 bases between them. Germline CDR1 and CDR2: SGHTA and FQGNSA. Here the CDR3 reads CASSLRASAYEQYF. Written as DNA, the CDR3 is TGTGCCAGCAGCTTACGGGCCAGCGCCTACGAGCAGTACTTC.

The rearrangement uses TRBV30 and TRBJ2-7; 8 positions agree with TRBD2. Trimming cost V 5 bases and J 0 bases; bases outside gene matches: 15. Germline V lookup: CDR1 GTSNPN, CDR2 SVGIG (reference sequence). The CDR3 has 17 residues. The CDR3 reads CAWEAGVRGGTSYEQYF. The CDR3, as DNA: TGTGCCTGGGAGGCAGGGGTCCGGGGGGGGACCTCCTACGAGCAGTACTTC. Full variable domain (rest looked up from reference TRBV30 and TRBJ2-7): SQTIHQWPATLVQPVGSPLSLECTVEGTSNPNLYWYRQAAGRGLQLLFYSVGIGQISSEVPQNLSASRPQDRQFILSSKKLLLSDSGFYLCAWEAGVRGGTSYEQYFGPGTRLTVT.

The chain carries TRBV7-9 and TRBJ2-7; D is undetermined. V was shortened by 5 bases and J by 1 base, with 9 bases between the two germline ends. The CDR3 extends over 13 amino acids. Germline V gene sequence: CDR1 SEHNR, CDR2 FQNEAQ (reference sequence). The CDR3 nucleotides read TGTGCCAGCAGCAGCGTCAGGTCCTACGAGCAGTACTTC. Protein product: CASSSVRSYEQYF.

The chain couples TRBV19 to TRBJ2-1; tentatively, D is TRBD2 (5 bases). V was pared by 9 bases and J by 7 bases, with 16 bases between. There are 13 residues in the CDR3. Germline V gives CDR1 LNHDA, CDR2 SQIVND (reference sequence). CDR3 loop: CASARGRLNEQFF. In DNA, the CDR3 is TGTGCCAGCGCCCGGGGTCGATTAAATGAGCAGTTCTTC.

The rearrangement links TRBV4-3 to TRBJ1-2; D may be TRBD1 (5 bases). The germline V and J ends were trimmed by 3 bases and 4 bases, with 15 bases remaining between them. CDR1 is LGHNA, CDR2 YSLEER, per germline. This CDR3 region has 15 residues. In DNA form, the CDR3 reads TGCGCCAGCAGCCAGGAGGGGCAGGGCCTCTATGGCTACACCTTC. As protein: CASSQEGQGLYGYTF.

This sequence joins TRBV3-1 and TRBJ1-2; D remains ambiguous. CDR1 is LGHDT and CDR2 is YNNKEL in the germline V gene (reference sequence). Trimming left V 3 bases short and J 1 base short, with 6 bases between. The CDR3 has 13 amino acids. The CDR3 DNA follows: TGTGCCAGCAGCCAGGCAGATAACTATGGCTACACCTTC. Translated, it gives CASSQADNYGYTF.

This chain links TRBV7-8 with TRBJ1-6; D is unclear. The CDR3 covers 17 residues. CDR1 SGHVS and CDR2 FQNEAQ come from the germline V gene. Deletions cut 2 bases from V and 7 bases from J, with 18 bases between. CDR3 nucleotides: TGTGCCAGCAGCTTAATCGGGAACCGGGCCCTCAATTCACCCCTCCACTTT. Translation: CASSLIGNRALNSPLHF. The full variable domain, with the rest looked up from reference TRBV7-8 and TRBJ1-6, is GAGVSQSPRYKVAKRGQDVALRCDPISGHVSLFWYQQALGQGPEFLTYFQNEAQLDKSGLPSDRFFAERPEGSVSTLKIQRTQQEDSAVYLCASSLIGNRALNSPLHFGNGTRLTVT.

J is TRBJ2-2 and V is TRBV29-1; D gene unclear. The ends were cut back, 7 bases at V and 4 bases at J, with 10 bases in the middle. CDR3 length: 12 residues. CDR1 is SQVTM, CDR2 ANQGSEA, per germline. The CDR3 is CSGTSGTGELFF. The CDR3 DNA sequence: TGCAGCGGTACATCCGGCACCGGGGAGCTGTTTTTT.

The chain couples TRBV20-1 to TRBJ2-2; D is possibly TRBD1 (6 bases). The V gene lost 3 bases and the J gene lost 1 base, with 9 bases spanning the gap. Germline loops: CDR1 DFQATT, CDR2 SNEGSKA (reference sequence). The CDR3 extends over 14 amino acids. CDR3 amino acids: CSARDSLNTGELFF. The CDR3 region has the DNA TGCAGTGCTAGGGACAGCCTGAACACCGGGGAGCTGTTTTTT.

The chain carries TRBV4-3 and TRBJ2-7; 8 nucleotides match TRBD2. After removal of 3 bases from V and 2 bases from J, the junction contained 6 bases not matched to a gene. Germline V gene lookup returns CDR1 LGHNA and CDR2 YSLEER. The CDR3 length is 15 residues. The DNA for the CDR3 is TGCGCCAGCAGCCAGGCTGGCGGGGGGCCCTACGAGCAGTACTTC. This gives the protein CASSQAGGGPYEQYF.

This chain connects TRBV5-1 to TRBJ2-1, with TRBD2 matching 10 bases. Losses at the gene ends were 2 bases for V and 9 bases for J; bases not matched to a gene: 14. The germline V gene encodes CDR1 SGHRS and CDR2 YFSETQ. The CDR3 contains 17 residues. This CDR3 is CASSFLVGAGGRSEQFF. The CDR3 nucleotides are TGCGCCAGCAGCTTTTTGGTAGGAGCGGGGGGGCGGAGTGAGCAGTTCTTC.

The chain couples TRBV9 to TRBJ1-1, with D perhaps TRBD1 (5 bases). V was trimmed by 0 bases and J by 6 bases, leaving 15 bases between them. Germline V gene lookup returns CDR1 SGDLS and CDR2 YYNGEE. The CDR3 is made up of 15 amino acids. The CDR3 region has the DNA TGTGCCAGCAGCGTAGTGGGCATCGACAGTCCTGAAGCTTTCTTT. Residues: CASSVVGIDSPEAFF.

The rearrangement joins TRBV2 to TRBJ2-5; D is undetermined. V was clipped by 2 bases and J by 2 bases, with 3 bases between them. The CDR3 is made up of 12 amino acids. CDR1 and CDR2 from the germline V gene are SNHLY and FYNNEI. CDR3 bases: TGTGCCAGCAGTGAAAGGCAAGAGACCCAGTACTTC. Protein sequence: CASSERQETQYF.

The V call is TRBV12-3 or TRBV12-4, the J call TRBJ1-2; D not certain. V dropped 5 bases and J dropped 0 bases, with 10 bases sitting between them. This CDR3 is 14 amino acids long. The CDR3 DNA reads TGTGCCAGCAGTCCCCACTTCGCTAACTATGGCTACACCTTC. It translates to CASSPHFANYGYTF.

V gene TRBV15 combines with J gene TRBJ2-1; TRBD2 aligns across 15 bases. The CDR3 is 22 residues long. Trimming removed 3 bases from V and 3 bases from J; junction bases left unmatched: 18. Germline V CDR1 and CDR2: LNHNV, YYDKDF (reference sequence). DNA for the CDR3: TGTGCCACCAGCAGGATTCCGGGACTGAGGACTAGCGGGGGGGCTAACTACAATGAGCAGTTCTTC. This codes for CATSRIPGLRTSGGANYNEQFF.

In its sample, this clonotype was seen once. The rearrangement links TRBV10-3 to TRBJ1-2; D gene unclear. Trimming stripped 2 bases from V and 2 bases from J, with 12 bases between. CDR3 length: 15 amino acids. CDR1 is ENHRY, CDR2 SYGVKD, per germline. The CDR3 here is CAISEGGSLNYGYTF. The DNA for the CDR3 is TGTGCCATCAGTGAGGGTGGCTCGCTGAACTATGGCTACACCTTC.

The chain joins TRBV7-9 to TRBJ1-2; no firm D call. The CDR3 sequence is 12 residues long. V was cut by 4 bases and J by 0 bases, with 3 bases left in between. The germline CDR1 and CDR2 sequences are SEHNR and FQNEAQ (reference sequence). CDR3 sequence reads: CASSSPNYGYTF. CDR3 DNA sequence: TGTGCCAGCAGCTCCCCTAACTATGGCTACACCTTC.

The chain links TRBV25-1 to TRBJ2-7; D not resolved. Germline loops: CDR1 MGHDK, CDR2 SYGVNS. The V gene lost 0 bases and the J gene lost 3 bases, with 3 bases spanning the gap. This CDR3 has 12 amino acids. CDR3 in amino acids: CASSEYSYEQYF. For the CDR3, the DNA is TGTGCCAGCAGTGAATATAGCTACGAGCAGTACTTC.

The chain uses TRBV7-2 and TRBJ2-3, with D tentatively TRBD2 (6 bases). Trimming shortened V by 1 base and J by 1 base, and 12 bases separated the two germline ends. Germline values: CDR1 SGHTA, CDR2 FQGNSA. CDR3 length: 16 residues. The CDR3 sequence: CASSLGAGPGTDTQYF. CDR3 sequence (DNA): TGTGCCAGCAGCTTAGGGGCGGGGCCGGGCACAGATACGCAGTATTTT. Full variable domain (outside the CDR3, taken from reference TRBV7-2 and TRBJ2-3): GAGVSQSPSNKVTEKGKDVELRCDPISGHTALYWYRQSLGQGLEFLIYFQGNSAPDKSGLPSDRFSAERTGGSVSTLTIQRTQQEDSAVYLCASSLGAGPGTDTQYFGPGTRLTVL.

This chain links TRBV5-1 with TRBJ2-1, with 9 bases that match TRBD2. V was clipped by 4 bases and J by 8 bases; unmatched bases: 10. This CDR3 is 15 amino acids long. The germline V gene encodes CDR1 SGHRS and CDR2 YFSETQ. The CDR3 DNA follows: TGCGCCAGCAGCCCCGGGACTAGCTCTATCGATGAGCAGTTCTTC. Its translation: CASSPGTSSIDEQFF. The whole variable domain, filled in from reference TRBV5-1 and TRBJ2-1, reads KAGVTQTPRYLIKTRGQQVTLSCSPISGHRSVSWYQQTPGQGLQFLFEYFSETQRNKGNFPGRFSGRQFSNSRSEMNVSTLELGDSALYLCASSPGTSSIDEQFFGPGTRLTVL.

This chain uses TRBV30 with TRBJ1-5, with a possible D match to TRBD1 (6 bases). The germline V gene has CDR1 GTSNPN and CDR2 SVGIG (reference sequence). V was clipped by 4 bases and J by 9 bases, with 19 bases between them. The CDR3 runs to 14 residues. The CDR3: CAWKIRGGRGPQHF. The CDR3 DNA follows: TGTGCCTGGAAGATTAGGGGGGGAAGAGGGCCCCAGCATTTT. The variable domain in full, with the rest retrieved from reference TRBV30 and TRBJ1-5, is SQTIHQWPATLVQPVGSPLSLECTVEGTSNPNLYWYRQAAGRGLQLLFYSVGIGQISSEVPQNLSASRPQDRQFILSSKKLLLSDSGFYLCAWKIRGGRGPQHFGDGTRLSIL.

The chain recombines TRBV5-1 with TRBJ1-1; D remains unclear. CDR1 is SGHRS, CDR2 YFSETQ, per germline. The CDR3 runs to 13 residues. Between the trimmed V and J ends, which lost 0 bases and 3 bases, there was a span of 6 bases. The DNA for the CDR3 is TGCGCCAGCAGCTTGGAACAGTACACTGAAGCTTTCTTT. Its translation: CASSLEQYTEAFF.

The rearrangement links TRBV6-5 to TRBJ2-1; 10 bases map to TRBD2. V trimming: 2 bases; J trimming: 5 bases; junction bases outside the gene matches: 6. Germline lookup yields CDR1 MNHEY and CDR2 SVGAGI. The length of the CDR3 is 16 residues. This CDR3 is CASSYPRTSGNNEQFF. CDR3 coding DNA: TGTGCCAGCAGTTACCCCAGGACTAGCGGAAACAATGAGCAGTTCTTC.

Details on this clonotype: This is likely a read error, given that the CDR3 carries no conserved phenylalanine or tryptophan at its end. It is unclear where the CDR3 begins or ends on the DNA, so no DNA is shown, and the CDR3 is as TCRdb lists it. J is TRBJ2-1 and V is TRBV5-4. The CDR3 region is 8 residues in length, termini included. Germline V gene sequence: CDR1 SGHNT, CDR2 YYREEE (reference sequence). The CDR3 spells CASTGYAV.

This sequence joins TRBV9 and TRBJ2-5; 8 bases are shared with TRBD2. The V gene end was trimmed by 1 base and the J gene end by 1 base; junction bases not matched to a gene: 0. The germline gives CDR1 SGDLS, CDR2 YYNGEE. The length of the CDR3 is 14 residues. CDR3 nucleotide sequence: TGTGCCAGCAGCGTACGGGGGGGCCAAGAGACCCAGTACTTC. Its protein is CASSVRGGQETQYF.